The sequence of this T cell receptor beta chain was determined in a study of T cell repertoires in cytomegalovirus infection. Background on the study: Well-studied HLA-B-restricted CMV epitopes were used in the study alongside recently identified HLA-C-restricted ones. Indicated by public TCR beta signatures were CMV infection and matching HLA type. The study's findings and limits: The ex vivo response showed dominance by HLA-C-restricted CMV-specific TCR beta clonotypes.

Germline CDR1 and CDR2: MNHEY and SMNVEV (reference sequence). Trimming at V came to 7 bases and at J to 4 bases, leaving 5 bases not matched to a gene. The CDR3 is 13 residues long. Each CDR3 protein gets one entry after TCRdb re-called the reads with MiXCR. Of some 920,000 distinct CDR3 sequences in the sample, around 31% are singletons; the top ten hold around 15%. This clonotype was counted only a few times. The antigen is unknown. The origin of this receptor is a human donor in good health (CMV status not recorded). Some clones in this sample may be carry-over from other donors' samples. V usage is TRBV27 and J usage is TRBJ2-5, with 8 nucleotides matching TRBD2. The sample was cultured CD8+ T cells from PBMCs, taken from culture after CMV antigen stimulation. The CDR3 DNA reads TGTGCCAGCACTTCCCGGGAGGGAGAGACCCAGTACTTC. Its translation: CASTSREGETQYF.